These 15 T cell receptor beta chains were all obtained from the same sample, sequenced in a study of blood T cell repertoires in COVID-19. Profiling relied on immunoSEQ multiplex PCR, and the TCRdb table lists in-frame clones only, not all of them. This table holds some 150,000 clones, 75% to 90% found once. The sample consisted of peripheral blood. All receptors derive from a woman aged 55-70 years with active or convalescent COVID-19.

V is TRBV18 and J is TRBJ2-7; D may be TRBD2 (6 bases). CDR3 length: 14 amino acids. Trimming left V 3 bases short and J 0 bases short, with 9 bases between. In germline, CDR1 is KGHSH, CDR2 LQKENI. Here the CDR3 DNA reads TGTGCCAGCTCACCGGGGGGTCGCTCCTACGAGCAGTACTTC. It encodes CASSPGGRSYEQYF.

The gene calls are TRBV5-4 and TRBJ1-1; D ambiguous. Between the trimmed V and J ends, which lost 0 bases and 6 bases, there was a span of 15 bases. CDR3 length: 15 amino acids. Germline CDR1 and CDR2: SGHNT and YYREEE (reference sequence). Here the CDR3 DNA reads TGTGCCAGCAGCTTGGTGGGGTCAGGAGGATCTGAAGCTTTCTTT. This sequence encodes CASSLVGSGGSEAFF.

The rearrangement uses TRBV4-2 and TRBJ1-6; D is unclear. V lost 2 bases to trimming and J lost 3 bases, with 8 bases between them. Germline CDR1 is LGHNA and CDR2 is YNFKEQ. This CDR3 comprises 15 residues. CDR3 in DNA: TGTGCCAGCAGCCAACTGCTTAGCTATAATTCACCCCTCCACTTT. This encodes CASSQLLSYNSPLHF.

Note on this clone: Germline and junction disagree at one end, which may indicate a read error. DNA for the CDR3: TGTGCCAGTAGTCCCCGGACAGGGTCCTCCGAGCAGTACTTC. The encoded protein is CASSPRTGSSEQYF. The chain links TRBV19 to TRBJ2-7; the match to TRBD1 covers 8 bases. The CDR3 totals 14 residues. Looked up from germline, CDR1 is LNHDA and CDR2 is SQIVND (reference sequence).

This clone was picked up one time. CDR3 in DNA: TGCAGCGTTGATAAAGGGGCGGCCGGGGAGCTGTTTTTT. Translating it yields CSVDKGAAGELFF. The chain recombines TRBV29-1 with TRBJ2-2; weak D call: TRBD1 (5 bases). Between the trimmed V and J ends, which lost 3 bases and 6 bases, there was a span of 11 bases. There are 13 residues in the CDR3. Germline V gives CDR1 SQVTM, CDR2 ANQGSEA.

The V call is TRBV13, the J call TRBJ1-5; TRBD1 aligns across 11 bases. The CDR3 sequence is 18 residues long. V lost 0 bases to trimming and J lost 2 bases; unmatched junction nucleotides: 6. CDR1 PRHDT and CDR2 FYEKMQ come from the germline V gene (reference sequence). CDR3 in amino acids: CASSLGSRTGGGNQPQHF. The CDR3 nucleotides are TGTGCCAGCAGCTTAGGGTCCCGGACAGGGGGCGGCAATCAGCCCCAGCATTTT. The variable domain in full, with the rest retrieved from reference TRBV13 and TRBJ1-5, is AAGVIQSPRHLIKEKRETATLKCYPIPRHDTVYWYQQGPGQDPQFLISFYEKMQSDKGSIPDRFSAQQFSDYHSELNMSSLELGDSALYFCASSLGSRTGGGNQPQHFGDGTRLSIL.

The gene calls are TRBV7-6 and TRBJ2-5, with TRBD2 matching over 12 bases. Germline CDR1 SGHVS, CDR2 FNYEAQ. Trimming took 2 bases from V and 5 from J; bases not matched to a gene: 6. This CDR3 has 16 residues. The CDR3, as DNA: TGTGCCAGCAGCTTATCCCCTAGCGGGGGGGTGGAGACCCAGTACTTC. Residues: CASSLSPSGGVETQYF. The full variable domain, its missing parts supplied by reference TRBV7-6 and TRBJ2-5, is GAGVSQSPRYKVTKRGQDVALRCDPISGHVSLYWYRQALGQGPEFLTYFNYEAQQDKSGLPNDRFSAERPEGSISTLTIQRTEQRDSAMYRCASSLSPSGGVETQYFGPGTRLLVL.

The chain joins TRBV3-1 (or the pseudogene TRBV3-2) to TRBJ1-1; D unresolved. The CDR3 is 14 residues long. CDR1 is LGHDT and CDR2 is YNNKEL in the germline V gene (reference sequence). V shed 1 base and J shed 1 base, with 7 bases lying between them. The CDR3 is CASSQASQNTEAFF. The CDR3 DNA follows: TGTGCCAGCAGCCAAGCCTCACAGAACACTGAAGCTTTCTTT.

The V call is TRBV19, the J call TRBJ2-6, with 7 bases aligning to TRBD2. Germline V CDR1 and CDR2: LNHDA, SQIVND (reference sequence). The CDR3 spans 17 residues. The CDR3 DNA follows: TGTGGTGCAGGGAGGGCGACCGCCAGCTCTGGGGCCAACGTCCTGACTTTC. The encoded protein is CGAGRATASSGANVLTF.

In this sample, this clone turned up a few times. The V and J genes are TRBV6-6 and TRBJ2-2; D is unclear. The ends were cut back, 0 bases at V and 8 bases at J, with 4 bases in the middle. The CDR3 runs 12 residues. Per the germline V gene, CDR1 is MNHNY and CDR2 is SVGAGI (reference sequence). The CDR3 region has the DNA TGTGCCAGCAGTTACTCTATGGGGGAGCTGTTTTTT. Translated, it gives CASSYSMGELFF.

This clone was detected only once. The junction and the germline gene differ at one end; a read error may be behind it. The gene calls are TRBV6-2 or TRBV6-3 and TRBJ2-3; 10 nucleotides agree with TRBD1. In germline, CDR1 is MNHEY, CDR2 SVGEGT. The CDR3 consists of 16 residues. Written as DNA, the CDR3 is TGTGCCAGCAGTTATCGACAGGGGGCGGTCACAGACACGCAGTATTTT. Protein: CASSYRQGAVTDTQYF.

The chain joins TRBV29-1 to TRBJ2-1, with 11 bases fitting TRBD2. Germline CDR1 SQVTM, CDR2 ANQGSEA. Trimming cost V 5 bases and J 8 bases; bases outside gene matches: 14. The CDR3 consists of 16 residues. CDR3 in amino acids: CSVIPSLAGGIDEQFF. Here the CDR3 DNA reads TGCAGCGTTATCCCTTCTCTAGCGGGGGGCATCGATGAGCAGTTCTTC.

The chain uses TRBV18 and TRBJ2-5; 8 bases fit TRBD1. V lost 3 bases and J lost 3; bases outside the gene matches: 3. This CDR3 is built from 14 residues. CDR1 is KGHSH and CDR2 is LQKENI in the germline V gene. CDR3 loop: CASSPTGAEETQYF. CDR3 nucleotides: TGTGCCAGCTCACCGACAGGGGCGGAAGAGACCCAGTACTTC. The complete variable domain, with remaining parts taken from reference TRBV18 and TRBJ2-5, reads NAGVMQNPRHLVRRRGQEARLRCSPMKGHSHVYWYRQLPEEGLKFMVYLQKENIIDESGMPKERFSAEFPKEGPSILRIQQVVRGDSAAYFCASSPTGAEETQYFGPGTRLLVL.

This clone appeared once. This chain connects TRBV4-3 to TRBJ2-5; tentatively, D is TRBD2 (6 bases). V was clipped by 4 bases and J by 1 base, with 13 bases between them. The length of the CDR3 is 15 residues. Germline values: CDR1 LGHNA, CDR2 YSLEER. The CDR3, as DNA: TGCGCCAGCAGCCTGGGCGGGGTAAGCCAAGAGACCCAGTACTTC. This sequence encodes CASSLGGVSQETQYF.

J is TRBJ1-2 and V is TRBV11-2, with D perhaps matching TRBD1 (6 bases). Trimming shortened V by 1 base and J by 3 bases, and 12 bases separated the two germline ends. CDR3 size: 15 residues. The V gene's germline CDR1 is SGHAT and CDR2 FQNNGV. In DNA form, the CDR3 reads TGTGCCAGCAGCTTAGGGCAGGGGAGCTACTATGGCTACACCTTC. Amino acids: CASSLGQGSYYGYTF.